This passage covers 13 T cell receptor beta chains from one sample sequenced in a study of cytomegalovirus exposure and HLA in healthy donors. PCR primers comprised 60 Vbeta and 13 Jbeta primers. Measured with immunoSEQ multiplex PCR; TCRdb has only the in-frame clones, and not every one. The data contain about 170,000 clones, about 80% of them singletons. Sequencing was carried out using PBMCs. Source of these receptors: a woman aged 50 to 60 in good health and CMV-seropositive.

The V gene is TRBV5-1, the J gene TRBJ2-7; a weak D match, TRBD2 (5 bases). Trimming removed 4 bases at V and 2 bases at J, with 13 bases between. CDR1 and CDR2 (germline): SGHRS, YFSETQ. CDR3 length: 14 residues. The CDR3 is CASSQDWTTYEQYF. For the CDR3, the DNA is TGCGCCAGCAGCCAGGACTGGACGACCTACGAGCAGTACTTC.

The chain carries TRBV7-8 and TRBJ1-1; the D is unclear. Trimming pared 2 bases from V and 2 bases from J, leaving 15 bases between. CDR1 is SGHVS, CDR2 FQNEAQ, per germline. This CDR3 has 16 residues. The CDR3 is CASSLRRGNPNTEAFF. For the CDR3, the DNA is TGTGCCAGCAGCTTACGGCGAGGGAACCCCAACACTGAAGCTTTCTTT.

This chain connects TRBV4-3 to TRBJ2-7; D gene ambiguous. CDR3 length: 13 residues. CDR1 and CDR2 from the germline V gene are LGHNA and YSLEER. Trimming took 4 bases from V and 6 from J, leaving 13 bases between them. This CDR3 reads CASSLSQAGEQYF. The CDR3 DNA is TGCGCCAGCAGCCTCAGTCAGGCCGGCGAGCAGTACTTC.

The J gene is TRBJ1-1, the V gene TRBV7-2; D uncertain. V dropped 0 bases and J dropped 0 bases, with 8 bases sitting between them. Germline values: CDR1 SGHTA, CDR2 FQGNSA. The CDR3 sequence is 15 residues long. CDR3 sequence: CASSLARVMNTEAFF. The CDR3 DNA reads as TGTGCCAGCAGCTTAGCCCGAGTAATGAACACTGAAGCTTTCTTT.

The chain couples TRBV4-1 to TRBJ1-2; a weak D match, TRBD1 (6 bases). V was pared by 8 bases and J by 2 bases, with 18 bases between. The CDR3 is 15 residues long. Germline lookup yields CDR1 MGHRA and CDR2 YSYEKL. The CDR3 DNA reads as TGCGCCAGCGCAAACTCAATCCAGGGGAACTATGGCTACACCTTC. This sequence encodes CASANSIQGNYGYTF.

The V call is TRBV5-4, the J call TRBJ2-5; TRBD2 aligns across 8 bases. Germline CDR1 reads SGHNT; CDR2 reads YYREEE (reference sequence). V was clipped by 4 bases and J by 7 bases; unmatched bases: 9. The CDR3 runs 14 residues. CDR3 nucleotides: TGTGCCAGCAGCGCCTACGGGGGGGAGGGGACCCAGTACTTC. Its protein is CASSAYGGEGTQYF.

V gene TRBV7-2 combines with J gene TRBJ1-4; D gene unclear. Trimming pared 0 bases from V and 8 bases from J, leaving 13 bases between. Germline CDR1 SGHTA, CDR2 FQGNSA. The CDR3 loop spans 15 amino acids. This chain's CDR3 is CASSLARASAEKLFF. CDR3 nucleotide sequence: TGTGCCAGCAGCTTAGCGCGGGCGTCAGCGGAAAAACTGTTTTTT.

The V gene is TRBV27, the J gene TRBJ2-2, with TRBD1 matching over 7 bases. This CDR3 comprises 16 residues. Germline V gene sequence: CDR1 MNHEY, CDR2 SMNVEV (reference sequence). V shed 3 bases and J 5 bases; nucleotides not matched to a gene: 9. The CDR3 reads CASSLAAGGRTGELFF. DNA for the CDR3: TGTGCCAGCAGTTTGGCGGCAGGGGGACGGACCGGGGAGCTGTTTTTT.

CDR3 region: CASSSGTTNQETQYF. The CDR3 DNA sequence: TGTGCCAGCAGCTCCGGGACAACCAATCAAGAGACCCAGTACTTC. The chain couples TRBV7-2 to TRBJ2-5; perhaps TRBD1 as D (6 bases). Germline V CDR1 and CDR2: SGHTA, FQGNSA. This CDR3 comprises 15 residues. V was trimmed by 4 bases and J by 2 bases, leaving 14 bases between them. Together with reference TRBV7-2 and TRBJ2-5, the CDR3 gives the full variable domain: GAGVSQSPSNKVTEKGKDVELRCDPISGHTALYWYRQSLGQGLEFLIYFQGNSAPDKSGLPSDRFSAERTGGSVSTLTIQRTQQEDSAVYLCASSSGTTNQETQYFGPGTRLLVL.

This sequence joins TRBV5-6 and TRBJ2-7, with 9 bases identical to TRBD1. Germline-derived CDR1 and CDR2 are SGHDT and YYEEEE. This CDR3 has 12 residues. The junction had 2 bases not matched to a gene; V was cut back by 4 bases and J by 6 bases. In nucleotides, the CDR3 is TGTGCCAGCAGCCAGGACAGGGGCGAGCAGTACTTC. Translation gives CASSQDRGEQYF. The variable domain in full, completed from reference TRBV5-6 and TRBJ2-7, reads DAGVTQSPTHLIKTRGQQVTLRCSPKSGHDTVSWYQQALGQGPQFIFQYYEEEERQRGNFPDRFSGHQFPNYSSELNVNALLLGDSALYLCASSQDRGEQYFGPGTRLTVT.

CDR3 residues: CASSARTGPYEQYF. The CDR3 region has the DNA TGTGCCAGCAGCGCCCGGACAGGCCCTTACGAGCAGTACTTC. The chain has TRBV11-2 and TRBJ2-7; 7 positions agree with TRBD1. Germline assignment: CDR1 SGHAT and CDR2 FQNNGV. J lost 4 bases, V lost 5 bases, and 8 bases had no gene match. This CDR3 comprises 14 residues.

The chain links TRBV28 to TRBJ1-4; no clear D. The CDR3 has 15 amino acids. Germline V gene data show CDR1 as MDHEN and CDR2 as SYDVKM. V lost 5 bases and J lost 5, with 15 bases in between. CDR3 coding DNA: TGTGCCAGCAGTCCACCAAACAGTGAGAATGAAAAACTGTTTTTT. Translating it yields CASSPPNSENEKLFF.

The chain carries TRBV7-3 and TRBJ2-7; perhaps TRBD1 as D (5 bases). The CDR3 totals 13 residues. Per germline, CDR1 SGHTA and CDR2 FQGTGA. V was clipped by 5 bases and J by 7 bases, with 15 bases between them. The CDR3 loop reads CASSLGAWGEQYF. CDR3 nucleotide sequence: TGTGCCAGCAGCCTAGGGGCCTGGGGTGAGCAGTACTTC.